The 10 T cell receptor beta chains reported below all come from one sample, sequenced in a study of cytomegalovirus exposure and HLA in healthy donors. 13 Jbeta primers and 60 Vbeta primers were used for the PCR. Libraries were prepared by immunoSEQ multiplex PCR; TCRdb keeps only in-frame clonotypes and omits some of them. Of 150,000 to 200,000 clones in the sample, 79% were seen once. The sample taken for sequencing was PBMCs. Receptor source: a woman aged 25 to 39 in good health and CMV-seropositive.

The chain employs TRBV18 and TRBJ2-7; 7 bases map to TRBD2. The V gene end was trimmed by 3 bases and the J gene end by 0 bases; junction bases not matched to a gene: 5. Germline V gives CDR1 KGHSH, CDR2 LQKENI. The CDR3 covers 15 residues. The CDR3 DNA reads TGTGCCAGCTCACCCCCACTAGCGTCCTCCTACGAGCAGTACTTC. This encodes CASSPPLASSYEQYF.

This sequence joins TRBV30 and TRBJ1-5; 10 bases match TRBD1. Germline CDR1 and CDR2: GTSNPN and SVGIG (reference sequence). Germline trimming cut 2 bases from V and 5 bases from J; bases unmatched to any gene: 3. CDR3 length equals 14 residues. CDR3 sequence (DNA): TGTGCCTGGAGTTACGGACAGGGGGATCAGCCCCAGCATTTT. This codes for CAWSYGQGDQPQHF.

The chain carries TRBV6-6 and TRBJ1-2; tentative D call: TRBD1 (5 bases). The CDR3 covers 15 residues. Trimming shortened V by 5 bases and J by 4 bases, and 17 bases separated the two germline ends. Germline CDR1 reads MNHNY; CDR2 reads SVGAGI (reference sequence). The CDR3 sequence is CASSPIQGTFYGYTF. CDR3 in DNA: TGTGCCAGCAGTCCGATCCAGGGAACGTTCTATGGCTACACCTTC.

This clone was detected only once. CDR3 in DNA: TGCGCCAGCAGCTTGGACAGGGGGGGGAAGACCCAGTACTTC. Protein: CASSLDRGGKTQYF. V and J are TRBV5-1 and TRBJ2-5; a possible D gene is TRBD1 (8 bases). The germline CDR1 and CDR2 sequences are SGHRS and YFSETQ. The CDR3 runs 14 residues. Trimming removed 0 bases from V and 6 bases from J, with 12 bases in between.

The CDR3 DNA is TGTGCAGGACAGGGGGCCCACAATGAGCAGTTCTTC. Translating gives CAGQGAHNEQFF. The J gene is TRBJ2-1, the V gene TRBV7-9, with 11 bases that match TRBD1. The V gene's germline CDR1 is SEHNR and CDR2 FQNEAQ (reference sequence). The length of the CDR3 is 12 residues.

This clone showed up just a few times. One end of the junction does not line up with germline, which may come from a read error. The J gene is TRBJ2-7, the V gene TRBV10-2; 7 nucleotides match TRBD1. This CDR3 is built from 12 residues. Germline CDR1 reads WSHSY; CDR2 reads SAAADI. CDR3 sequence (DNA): TGCGCCAGCCGCGGGTTCCAGGACAGGCCTTTCTTC. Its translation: CASRGFQDRPFF.

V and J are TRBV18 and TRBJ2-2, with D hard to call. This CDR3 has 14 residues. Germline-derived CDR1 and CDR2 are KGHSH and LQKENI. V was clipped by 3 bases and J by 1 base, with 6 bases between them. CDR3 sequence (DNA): TGTGCCAGCTCACCTGGCCAGAACACCGGGGAGCTGTTTTTT. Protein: CASSPGQNTGELFF. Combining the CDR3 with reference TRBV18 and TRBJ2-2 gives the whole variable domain NAGVMQNPRHLVRRRGQEARLRCSPMKGHSHVYWYRQLPEEGLKFMVYLQKENIIDESGMPKERFSAEFPKEGPSILRIQQVVRGDSAAYFCASSPGQNTGELFFGEGSRLTVL.

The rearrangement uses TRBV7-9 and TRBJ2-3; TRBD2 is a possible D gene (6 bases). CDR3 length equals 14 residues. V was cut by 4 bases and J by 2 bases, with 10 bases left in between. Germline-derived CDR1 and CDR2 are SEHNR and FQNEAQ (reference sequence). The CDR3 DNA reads TGTGCCAGCAGCTCGGAGGGGAACACAGATACGCAGTATTTT. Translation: CASSSEGNTDTQYF.

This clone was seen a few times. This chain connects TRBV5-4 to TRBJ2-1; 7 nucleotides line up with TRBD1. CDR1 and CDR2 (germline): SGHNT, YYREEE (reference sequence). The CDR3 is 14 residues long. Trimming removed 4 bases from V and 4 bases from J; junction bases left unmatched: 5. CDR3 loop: CASSERQGYNEQFF. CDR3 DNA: TGTGCCAGCAGCGAGCGACAGGGTTACAATGAGCAGTTCTTC.

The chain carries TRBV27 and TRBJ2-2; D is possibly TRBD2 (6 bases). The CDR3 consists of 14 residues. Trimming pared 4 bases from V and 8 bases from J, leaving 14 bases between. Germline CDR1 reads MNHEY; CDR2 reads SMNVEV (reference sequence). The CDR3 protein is CASSSGLDGGELFF. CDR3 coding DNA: TGTGCCAGCAGTTCGGGACTCGACGGTGGGGAGCTGTTTTTT.